The next 13 T cell receptor beta chains were all read from a single sample in a study of identical twins. One entry per CDR3 protein results from TCRdb running MiXCR on the 5' RACE reads. The sample yields approximately 260,000 distinct CDR3 sequences, approximately 8.3% seen once. The same data also went into a second study, on yellow fever vaccine responses in identical twins.

Sample: CD8+ T cells sorted from blood. All receptors derive from a young woman in good health.

This clonotype was counted only a few times. This chain joins TRBV14 and TRBJ2-7; TRBD2 is a possible D gene (5 bases). With 5 bases removed from V and 4 bases from J, the gap between germline ends came to 18 bases. Germline CDR1 and CDR2: SGHDN and FVKESK. The CDR3 covers 15 residues. DNA for the CDR3: TGTGCCAGCAGCGCCCGGTCGGGGATCGTTTACGAGCAGTACTTC. As protein: CASSARSGIVYEQYF.

This clonotype has at least ten counts. This chain connects TRBV5-1 to TRBJ1-1; D is ambiguous. CDR1 is SGHRS and CDR2 is YFSETQ in the germline V gene. This CDR3 is 14 amino acids long. Trimming took off 1 base at V and 4 bases at J, with 11 bases between the two ends. Written as DNA, the CDR3 is TGCGCCAGCAGCTTGTCTGTGGGGAGCACTGAAGCTTTCTTT. Translating it yields CASSLSVGSTEAFF.

The chain couples TRBV4-2 to TRBJ2-1, with D unclear. Deletions cut 8 bases from V and 7 bases from J, with 12 bases between. There are 12 residues in the CDR3. CDR1 is LGHNA, CDR2 YNFKEQ, per germline. The CDR3 sequence is CASGLAQNEQFF. Here the CDR3 DNA reads TGTGCCAGCGGCCTTGCCCAGAATGAGCAGTTCTTC.

The rearrangement joins TRBV28 to TRBJ2-7; 9 bases match TRBD1. J gave up 3 bases and V 4 bases, and 22 bases lay outside the gene matches. Germline V gene data show CDR1 as MDHEN and CDR2 as SYDVKM. The CDR3 is 20 amino acids. The CDR3 sequence: CASSSSGTGQFTSAYYEQYF. In nucleotides, the CDR3 is TGTGCCAGCAGTTCTTCCGGGACAGGGCAGTTTACTAGCGCCTACTACGAGCAGTACTTC.

The chain joins TRBV5-6 to TRBJ2-1, with 10 bases that match TRBD1. This CDR3 comprises 15 residues. After removal of 3 bases from V and 6 bases from J, the junction contained 6 bases not matched to a gene. Germline lookup yields CDR1 SGHDT and CDR2 YYEEEE. CDR3 protein: CASSWGTGVVNEQFF. The DNA of the CDR3 is TGTGCCAGCAGCTGGGGGACAGGGGTGGTCAATGAGCAGTTCTTC.

The V gene is TRBV20-1, the J gene TRBJ2-1; 8 positions agree with TRBD2. J lost 4 bases, V lost 5 bases, and 10 bases had no gene match. The CDR3 has 15 amino acids. CDR1 is DFQATT, CDR2 SNEGSKA, per germline (reference sequence). CDR3 sequence (DNA): TGCAGTGCTCGGGACGACCGGGAGGGTTACAATGAGCAGTTCTTC. Translated, it gives CSARDDREGYNEQFF.

This clonotype was counted many times. This rearrangement joins TRBV4-1 to TRBJ2-3; no reliable D call. Trimming pared 1 base from V and 4 bases from J, leaving 9 bases between. This CDR3 has 14 amino acids. The germline CDR1 and CDR2 sequences are MGHRA and YSYEKL. CDR3 nucleotides: TGCGCCAGCAGCCAAGTTGGCGAGGCAGATACGCAGTATTTT. Translating it yields CASSQVGEADTQYF.

This clonotype appeared many times. The chain joins TRBV20-1 to TRBJ2-2; D perhaps matches TRBD1 (5 bases). CDR3 length equals 13 residues. V was pared by 5 bases and J by 2 bases, with 9 bases between. Germline V CDR1 and CDR2: DFQATT, SNEGSKA (reference sequence). The chain's CDR3 is CSAYQGNTGELFF. CDR3 nucleotide sequence: TGCAGTGCTTATCAGGGAAACACCGGGGAGCTGTTTTTT.

Points on this clonotype: This sequence may be a read error, since a much larger clone differs from it by one base. The chain uses TRBV7-6 and TRBJ1-5; tentatively, D is TRBD1 (5 bases). This CDR3 spans 14 amino acids. In germline, CDR1 is SGHVS, CDR2 FNYEAQ. Trimming cost V 7 bases and J 7 bases, with 17 bases left between them. CDR3 sequence (DNA): TGTGCCAGCATCTTGGGTAGGGGATCGCAGCCCCAGCATTTT. It encodes CASILGRGSQPQHF. The full variable domain, its missing parts supplied by reference TRBV7-6 and TRBJ1-5, is GAGVSQSPRYKVTKRGQDVALRCDPISGHVSLYWYRQALGQGPEFLTYFNYEAQQDKSGLPNDRFSAERPEGSISTLTIQRTEQRDSAMYRCASILGRGSQPQHFGDGTRLSIL.

This clonotype was detected a few times. The chain is built from TRBV5-1 and TRBJ2-7; possibly TRBD2 for D (6 bases). Germline CDR1 SGHRS, CDR2 YFSETQ. CDR3 length: 14 amino acids. Trimming removed 5 bases at V and 3 bases at J, with 15 bases between. This CDR3 is CASSWSAGNYEQYF. CDR3 sequence (DNA): TGCGCCAGCAGTTGGTCGGCGGGGAACTACGAGCAGTACTTC.

This clonotype was counted between two and nine times. The chain combines TRBV2 with TRBJ2-2, with unresolved D. V dropped 2 bases and J dropped 3 bases, with 16 bases sitting between them. The length of the CDR3 is 17 residues. Germline lookup yields CDR1 SNHLY and CDR2 FYNNEI. CDR3 nucleotides: TGTGCCAGCAGTGAACGCTCCGCGGATTGGCACACCGGGGAGCTGTTTTTT. Translation gives CASSERSADWHTGELFF. The full variable domain, its missing parts supplied by reference TRBV2 and TRBJ2-2, is EPEVTQTPSHQVTQMGQEVILRCVPISNHLYFYWYRQILGQKVEFLVSFYNNEISEKSEIFDDQFSVERPDGSNFTLKIRSTKLEDSAMYFCASSERSADWHTGELFFGEGSRLTVL.

This clonotype has ten or more counts. This chain uses TRBV20-1 with TRBJ2-7, with TRBD1 as a possible D gene (6 bases). This CDR3 has 14 residues. V was pared by 5 bases and J by 3 bases, with 17 bases between. Germline V gene sequence: CDR1 DFQATT, CDR2 SNEGSKA (reference sequence). CDR3 bases: TGCAGTGCTGGGGCAGGGGTCTATGTCTACGAGCAGTACTTC. Translating gives CSAGAGVYVYEQYF.

This clonotype was picked up a small number of times. The chain links TRBV7-2 to TRBJ2-1; 10 bases match TRBD2. The junction had 15 bases not matched to a gene; V was cut back by 5 bases and J by 8 bases. The CDR3 loop spans 17 amino acids. CDR1 SGHTA and CDR2 FQGNSA come from the germline V gene. CDR3 DNA: TGTGCCAGCAGCCCGGTTCGCAGCGGGGGGGCCTTCTATGAGCAGTTCTTC. Amino acids: CASSPVRSGGAFYEQFF.